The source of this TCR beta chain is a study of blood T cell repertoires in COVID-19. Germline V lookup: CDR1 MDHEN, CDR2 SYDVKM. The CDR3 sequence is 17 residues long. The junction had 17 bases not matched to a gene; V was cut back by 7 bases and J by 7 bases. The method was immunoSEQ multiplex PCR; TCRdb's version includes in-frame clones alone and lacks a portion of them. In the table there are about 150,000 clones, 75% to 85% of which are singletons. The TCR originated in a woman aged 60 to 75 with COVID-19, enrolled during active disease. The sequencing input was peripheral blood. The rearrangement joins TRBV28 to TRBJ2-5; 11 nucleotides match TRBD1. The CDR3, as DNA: TGTGCCAGCACCCCCTCGCAAGGACAGGGGGCTTGGCGGACCCAGTACTTC. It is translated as CASTPSQGQGAWRTQYF.